The present T cell receptor (beta chain) was sequenced within a study of blood T cell repertoires in COVID-19. Study at large: The origin of the acute and convalescent COVID-19 samples was the United States, Italy and Spain. The analysed material was cDNA or gDNA that came from T cells, B-cell-depleted T cells, or PBMCs.

Per the original methods: Reference gene primer amplification gave nucleated cell count estimates. Only in-frame clones appear in the TCRdb table, and some are missing; sequencing was by immunoSEQ multiplex PCR. The V and J calls and clone size are taken from that table; D and trimming were inferred from the DNA. The table has about 70,000 clones, approximately 83% seen once; the top ten hold approximately 6.9%. The receptor was derived from a man younger than 45 with COVID-19, enrolled during active disease. What was sequenced was peripheral blood.

In DNA form, the CDR3 reads TGTGCCAGCAGCGCCGCGACCGGGACAGGGGAGCGGTCACCCCTCCACTTT. It yields the protein CASSAATGTGERSPLHF. The chain couples TRBV9 to TRBJ1-6, with 10 bases lining up with TRBD1. V was clipped by 3 bases and J by 10 bases; unmatched bases: 13. The CDR3 totals 17 residues. Germline loops: CDR1 SGDLS, CDR2 YYNGEE. Looking up the rest from reference TRBV9 and TRBJ1-6 gives the full variable domain: DSGVTQTPKHLITATGQRVTLRCSPRSGDLSVYWYQQSLDQGLQFLIQYYNGEERAKGNILERFSAQQFPDLHSELNLSSLELGDSALYFCASSAATGTGERSPLHFGNGTRLTVT.